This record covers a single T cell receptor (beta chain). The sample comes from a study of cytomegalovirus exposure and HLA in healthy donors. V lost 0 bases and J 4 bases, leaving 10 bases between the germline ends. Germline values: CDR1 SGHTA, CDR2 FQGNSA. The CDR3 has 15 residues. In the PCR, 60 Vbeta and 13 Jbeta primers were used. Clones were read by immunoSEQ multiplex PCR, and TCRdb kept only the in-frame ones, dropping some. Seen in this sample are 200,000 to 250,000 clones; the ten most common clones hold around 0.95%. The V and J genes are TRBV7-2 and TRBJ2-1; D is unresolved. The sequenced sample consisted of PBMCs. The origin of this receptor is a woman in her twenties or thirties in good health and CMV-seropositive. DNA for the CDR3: TGTGCCAGCAGCTTAGCCCACTCCACTTACAATGAGCAGTTCTTC. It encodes CASSLAHSTYNEQFF. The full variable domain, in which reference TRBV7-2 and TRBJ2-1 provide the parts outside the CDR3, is GAGVSQSPSNKVTEKGKDVELRCDPISGHTALYWYRQSLGQGLEFLIYFQGNSAPDKSGLPSDRFSAERTGGSVSTLTIQRTQQEDSAVYLCASSLAHSTYNEQFFGPGTRLTVL.